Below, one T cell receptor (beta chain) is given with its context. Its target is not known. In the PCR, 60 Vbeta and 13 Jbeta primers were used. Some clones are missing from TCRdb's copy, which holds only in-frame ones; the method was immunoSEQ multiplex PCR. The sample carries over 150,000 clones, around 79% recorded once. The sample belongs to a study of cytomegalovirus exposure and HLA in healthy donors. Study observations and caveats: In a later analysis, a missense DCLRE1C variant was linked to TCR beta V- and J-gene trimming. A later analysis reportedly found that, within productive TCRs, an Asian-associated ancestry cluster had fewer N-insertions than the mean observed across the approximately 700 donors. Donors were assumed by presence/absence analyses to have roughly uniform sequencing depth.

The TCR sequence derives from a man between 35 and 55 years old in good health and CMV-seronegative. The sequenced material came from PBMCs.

The CDR3 DNA is TGTGCCAGCAGCTCCCAGACAGGGGACCCAGATACGCAGTATTTT. Its translation: CASSSQTGDPDTQYF. This chain uses TRBV7-9 with TRBJ2-3, with 8 bases aligning to TRBD1. CDR3 length: 15 amino acids. Germline CDR1 is SEHNR and CDR2 is FQNEAQ (reference sequence). The V segment lost 4 bases and the J segment 4 bases; nucleotides outside the gene matches: 7.